The present T cell receptor beta chain was sequenced within a study of blood T cell repertoires in COVID-19. On the study more broadly: Samples taken during acute and convalescent COVID-19 were collected in the United States, Italy and Spain. PBMCs, B-cell-depleted T cells, or T cells provided the cDNA or gDNA that made up the material.

The junction had 6 bases not matched to a gene; V was cut back by 1 base and J by 4 bases. Germline assignment: CDR1 LGHNA and CDR2 YNFKEQ. CDR3 length: 16 residues. Authors' processing steps: Estimation of nucleated cell counts was performed using reference gene primer amplification. Method: immunoSEQ multiplex PCR; TCRdb's copy keeps in-frame clones and lacks some. V, J and clone size were drawn from that table, and D and trimming were deduced from the DNA. There are 45,000 to 70,000 clones in the sample; more than 70% occur only once, and more than 5.5% lies in the top ten. The V gene is TRBV4-2, the J gene TRBJ2-1; TRBD2 matches 8 bases. Material for sequencing was peripheral blood. This sequence originates from a man in his sixties with acute or convalescent COVID-19. CDR3 amino acids: CASSQGGSGVYNEQFF. The CDR3 nucleotides are TGTGCCAGCAGCCAAGGGGGTAGCGGGGTTTACAATGAGCAGTTCTTC.